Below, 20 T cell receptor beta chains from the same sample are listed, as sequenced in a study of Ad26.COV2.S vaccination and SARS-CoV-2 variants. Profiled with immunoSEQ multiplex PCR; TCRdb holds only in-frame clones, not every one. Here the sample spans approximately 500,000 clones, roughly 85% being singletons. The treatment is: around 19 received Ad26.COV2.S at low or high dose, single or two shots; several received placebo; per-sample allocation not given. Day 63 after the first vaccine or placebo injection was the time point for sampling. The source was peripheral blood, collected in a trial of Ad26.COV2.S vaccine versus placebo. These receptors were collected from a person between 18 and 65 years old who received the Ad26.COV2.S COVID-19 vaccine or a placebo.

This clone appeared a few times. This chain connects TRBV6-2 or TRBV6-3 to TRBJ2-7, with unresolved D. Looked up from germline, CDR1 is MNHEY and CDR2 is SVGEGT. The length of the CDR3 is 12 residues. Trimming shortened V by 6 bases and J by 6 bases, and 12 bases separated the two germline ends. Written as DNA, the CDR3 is TGTGCCAGCAGCTGGACCCTAGTCGAGCAGTACTTC. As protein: CASSWTLVEQYF.

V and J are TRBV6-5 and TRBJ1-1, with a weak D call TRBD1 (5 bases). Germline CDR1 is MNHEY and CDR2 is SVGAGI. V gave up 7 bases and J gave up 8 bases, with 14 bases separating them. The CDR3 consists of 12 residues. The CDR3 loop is CASTPAGGEAFF. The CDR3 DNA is TGTGCCAGCACCCCCGCCGGGGGGGAAGCTTTCTTT.

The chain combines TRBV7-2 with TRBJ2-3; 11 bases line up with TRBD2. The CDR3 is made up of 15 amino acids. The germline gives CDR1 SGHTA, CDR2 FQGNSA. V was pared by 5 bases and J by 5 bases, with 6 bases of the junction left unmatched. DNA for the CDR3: TGTGCCAGCAGCGGGACTAGCGGACGATTAGATACGCAGTATTTT. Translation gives CASSGTSGRLDTQYF. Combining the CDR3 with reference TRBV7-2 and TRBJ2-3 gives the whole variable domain GAGVSQSPSNKVTEKGKDVELRCDPISGHTALYWYRQSLGQGLEFLIYFQGNSAPDKSGLPSDRFSAERTGGSVSTLTIQRTQQEDSAVYLCASSGTSGRLDTQYFGPGTRLTVL.

The CDR3 sequence is CASCCRSPSTEAFF. DNA of the CDR3: TGTGCCAGCTGCTGCAGGAGTCCGAGCACTGAAGCTTTCTTT. The chain carries TRBV21-1 and TRBJ1-1. TRBV21-1 is classified as a pseudogene. The CDR3 has 14 residues.

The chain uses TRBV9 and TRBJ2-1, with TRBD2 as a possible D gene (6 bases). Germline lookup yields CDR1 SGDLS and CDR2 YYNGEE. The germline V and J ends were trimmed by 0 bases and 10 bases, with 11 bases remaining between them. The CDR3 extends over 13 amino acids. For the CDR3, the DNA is TGTGCCAGCAGCGTAGCTACGGAGGGGGAGCAGTTCTTC. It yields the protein CASSVATEGEQFF.

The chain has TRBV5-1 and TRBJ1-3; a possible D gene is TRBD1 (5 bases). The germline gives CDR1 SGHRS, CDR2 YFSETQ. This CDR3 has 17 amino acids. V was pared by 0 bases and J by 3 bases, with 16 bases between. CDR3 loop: CASSLVGQIVGGNTIYF. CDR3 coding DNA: TGCGCCAGCAGCTTGGTTGGACAAATCGTCGGTGGAAACACCATATATTTT. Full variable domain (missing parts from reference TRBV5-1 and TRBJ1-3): KAGVTQTPRYLIKTRGQQVTLSCSPISGHRSVSWYQQTPGQGLQFLFEYFSETQRNKGNFPGRFSGRQFSNSRSEMNVSTLELGDSALYLCASSLVGQIVGGNTIYFGEGSWLTVV.

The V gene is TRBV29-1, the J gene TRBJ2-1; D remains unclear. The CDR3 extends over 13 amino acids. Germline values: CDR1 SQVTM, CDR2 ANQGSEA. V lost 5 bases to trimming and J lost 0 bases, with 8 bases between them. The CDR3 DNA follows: TGCAGCGTTCGCCCAATCTCCTACAATGAGCAGTTCTTC. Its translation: CSVRPISYNEQFF.

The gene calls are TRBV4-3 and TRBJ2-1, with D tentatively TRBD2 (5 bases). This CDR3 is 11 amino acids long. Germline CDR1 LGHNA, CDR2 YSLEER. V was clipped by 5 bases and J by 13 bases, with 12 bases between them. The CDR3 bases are TGCGCCAGCAGCGGAGGACTCCTTCAGTTCTTC. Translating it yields CASSGGLLQFF.

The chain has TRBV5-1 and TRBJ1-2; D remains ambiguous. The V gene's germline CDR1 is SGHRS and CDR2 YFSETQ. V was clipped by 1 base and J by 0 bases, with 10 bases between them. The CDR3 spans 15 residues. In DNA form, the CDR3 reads TGCGCCAGCAGCTTGCTTGGCCGAACTAACTATGGCTACACCTTC. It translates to CASSLLGRTNYGYTF.

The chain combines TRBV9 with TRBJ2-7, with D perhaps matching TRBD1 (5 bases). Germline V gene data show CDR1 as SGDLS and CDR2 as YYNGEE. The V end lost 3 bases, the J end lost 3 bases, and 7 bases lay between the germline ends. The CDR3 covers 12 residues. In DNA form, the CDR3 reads TGTGCCAGCAGCGCTCAGGGCTACGAGCAGTACTTC. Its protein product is CASSAQGYEQYF.

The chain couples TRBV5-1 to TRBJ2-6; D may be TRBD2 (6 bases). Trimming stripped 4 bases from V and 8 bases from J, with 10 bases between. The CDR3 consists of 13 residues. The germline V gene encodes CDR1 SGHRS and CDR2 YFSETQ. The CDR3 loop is CASSRGLTNVLTF. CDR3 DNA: TGCGCCAGCAGCCGGGGACTGACCAACGTCCTGACTTTC. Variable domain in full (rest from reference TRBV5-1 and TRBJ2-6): KAGVTQTPRYLIKTRGQQVTLSCSPISGHRSVSWYQQTPGQGLQFLFEYFSETQRNKGNFPGRFSGRQFSNSRSEMNVSTLELGDSALYLCASSRGLTNVLTFGAGSRLTVL.

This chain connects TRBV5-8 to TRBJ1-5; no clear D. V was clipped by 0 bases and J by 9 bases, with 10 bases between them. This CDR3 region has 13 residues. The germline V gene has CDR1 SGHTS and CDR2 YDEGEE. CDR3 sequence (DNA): TGTGCCAGCAGCTTGGGTAGCGGGCTGCCCCAGCATTTT. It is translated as CASSLGSGLPQHF.

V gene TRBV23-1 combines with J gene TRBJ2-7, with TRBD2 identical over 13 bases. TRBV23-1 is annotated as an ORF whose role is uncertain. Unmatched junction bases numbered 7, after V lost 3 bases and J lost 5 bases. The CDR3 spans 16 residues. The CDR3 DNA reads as TGCGCCAGCAGTCACCCCCGTGGACTAGCGGGAGACGAGCAGTACTTC. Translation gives CASSHPRGLAGDEQYF.

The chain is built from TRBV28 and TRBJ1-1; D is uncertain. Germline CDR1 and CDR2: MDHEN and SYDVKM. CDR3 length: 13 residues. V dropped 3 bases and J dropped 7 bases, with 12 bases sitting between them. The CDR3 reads CASSFQAPIEAFF. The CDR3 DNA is TGTGCCAGCAGTTTCCAGGCACCCATTGAAGCTTTCTTT.

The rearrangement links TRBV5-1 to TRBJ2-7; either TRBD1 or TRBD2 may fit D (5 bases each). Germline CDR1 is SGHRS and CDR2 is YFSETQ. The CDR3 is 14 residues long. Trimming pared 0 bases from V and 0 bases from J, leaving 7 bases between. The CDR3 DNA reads TGCGCCAGCAGCTTGGAGGGGAGCTCCTACGAGCAGTACTTC. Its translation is CASSLEGSSYEQYF.

This chain's CDR3 is CASSVGAGETDTQYF. The CDR3 nucleotides are TGTGCCAGCAGTGTTGGAGCGGGAGAGACAGATACGCAGTATTTT. The chain employs TRBV6-4 and TRBJ2-3, with 8 bases fitting TRBD2. Germline values: CDR1 MRHNA, CDR2 SNTAGT. The junction had 6 bases not matched to a gene; V was cut back by 4 bases and J by 3 bases. The CDR3 has 15 residues.

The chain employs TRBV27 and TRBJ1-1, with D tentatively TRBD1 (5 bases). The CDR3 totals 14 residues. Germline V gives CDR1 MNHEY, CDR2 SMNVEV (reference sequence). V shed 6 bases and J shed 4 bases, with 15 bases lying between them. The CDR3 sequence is CASRDGARFTEAFF. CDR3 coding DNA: TGTGCCAGCAGAGACGGGGCGCGGTTCACTGAAGCTTTCTTT.

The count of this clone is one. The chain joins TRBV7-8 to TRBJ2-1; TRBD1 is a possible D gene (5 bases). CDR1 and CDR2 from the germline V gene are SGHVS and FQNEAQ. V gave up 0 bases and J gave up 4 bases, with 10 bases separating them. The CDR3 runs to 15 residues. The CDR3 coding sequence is TGTGCCAGCAGCTTAGCACAGGCAAGTTACAATGAGCAGTTCTTC. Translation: CASSLAQASYNEQFF.

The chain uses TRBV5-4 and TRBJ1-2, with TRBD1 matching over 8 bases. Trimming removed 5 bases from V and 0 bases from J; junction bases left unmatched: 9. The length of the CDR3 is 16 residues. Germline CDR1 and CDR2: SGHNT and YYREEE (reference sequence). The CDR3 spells CASSGAGQGANYGYTF. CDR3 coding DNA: TGTGCCAGCAGTGGGGCCGGACAGGGCGCTAACTATGGCTACACCTTC.

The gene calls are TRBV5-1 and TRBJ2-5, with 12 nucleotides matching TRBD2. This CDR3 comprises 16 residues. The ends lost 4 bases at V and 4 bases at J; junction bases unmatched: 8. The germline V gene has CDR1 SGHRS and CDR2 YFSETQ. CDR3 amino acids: CASSLNPGLAGETQYF. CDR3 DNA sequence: TGCGCCAGCAGCCTTAATCCGGGACTAGCGGGAGAGACCCAGTACTTC.